A single T cell receptor (beta chain) is shown here with its context. The CDR3 is 12 amino acids. CDR1 is SEHNR and CDR2 is FQNEAQ in the germline V gene (reference sequence). Trimming cost V 6 bases and J 8 bases, with 11 bases left between them. This specimen belongs to a study of shared clonotypes between healthy human individuals. The repertoire was sequenced with immunoSEQ multiplex PCR; TCRdb's copy has only in-frame clones and lacks some. The table includes approximately 2.1 million clones, approximately 93% detected once. The receptor comes from a man aged 18 to 29 in good health. Some clones in this sample may be carry-over from other donors' samples. The sample was naive CD4+ T cells from PBMCs. The subset was: CD45RA+ positively selected. V and J are TRBV7-9 and TRBJ2-1, with D perhaps given as TRBD1 or TRBD2 (5 bases each). CDR3 in DNA: TGTGCCAGCAGGAAACAGGAGGATGAGCAGTTCTTC. This codes for CASRKQEDEQFF.